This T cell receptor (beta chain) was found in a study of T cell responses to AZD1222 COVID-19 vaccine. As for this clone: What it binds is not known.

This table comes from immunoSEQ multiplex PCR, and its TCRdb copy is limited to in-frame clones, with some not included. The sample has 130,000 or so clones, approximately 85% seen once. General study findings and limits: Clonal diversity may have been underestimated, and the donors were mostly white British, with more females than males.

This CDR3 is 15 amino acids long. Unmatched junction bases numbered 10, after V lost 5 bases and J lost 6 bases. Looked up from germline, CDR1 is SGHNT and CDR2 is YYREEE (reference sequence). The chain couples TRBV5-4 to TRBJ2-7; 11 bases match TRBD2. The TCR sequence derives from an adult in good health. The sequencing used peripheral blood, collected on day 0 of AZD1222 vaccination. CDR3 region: CASSPGRLAGREQYF. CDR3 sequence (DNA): TGTGCCAGCAGTCCCGGCAGACTAGCGGGACGCGAGCAGTACTTC. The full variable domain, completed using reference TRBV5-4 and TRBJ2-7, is ETGVTQSPTHLIKTRGQQVTLRCSSQSGHNTVSWYQQALGQGPQFIFQYYREEENGRGNFPPRFSGLQFPNYSSELNVNALELDDSALYLCASSPGRLAGREQYFGPGTRLTVT.